This TCR beta chain was profiled in a study of neurological immune-mediated disorders. Regarding the study as a whole: Phylogenetic grouping assigned the repertoires of 18 of 34 multiple sclerosis patients to a single related-CDR3 cluster, which may represent a signature.

This clonotype was seen repeatedly, ten times or more. Its antigen is undetermined. The junction departs from the called germline gene at one end, perhaps through a read error. The CDR3 has 12 amino acids. Germline-derived CDR1 and CDR2 are SNHLY and FYNNEI. Template-switch 5'RACE cDNA synthesis added a 10-nucleotide unique molecular identifier. TCRdb used MiXCR to reprocess the 5' RACE reads, holding one entry per CDR3 protein. The data hold about 46,000 distinct CDR3 sequences, with under 2% observed a single time. The sequencing sample was made of PBMCs. The sequence was collected from a woman in her 40s with multiple sclerosis. The rearrangement uses TRBV2 and TRBJ2-5; D unresolved. CDR3: CASSLLQETQHF. The CDR3, as DNA: TGTGCCAGCAGTCTTTTACAAGAGACCCAGCACTTC.